Listed below are T cell receptor beta chains from one sample, sequenced in a study of CD8 T cells in Susac syndrome. TCRdb reprocessed the immunoSEQ multiplex PCR reads with MiXCR, giving one entry per CDR3 protein. This sample yields roughly 200,000 distinct CDR3 sequences, of which roughly 94% are seen a single time; 0.12% belongs to the top ten. What was sequenced was CD4+ T cells from PBMCs. These receptors all come from a human donor with Susac syndrome. Each CDR3 is given with its conserved first and last residue. A D gene is named only where the DNA matches it firmly. Size is stated for part of the rows, as once, few or many counts, or as a class when the clone is expanded.

NA	14	TRBJ2-2	TRBV9	NA	TGTGCCAGCAGAGCCATGACAGATACCGGGGAGCTGTTTTTT	CASRAMTDTGELFF
NA	14	TRBJ2-5	TRBV12-3/TRBV12-4	TRBD1	TGTGCCAGCAGTCCAAGGACAGGGCAAGAGACCCAGTACTTC	CASSPRTGQETQYF
few	12	TRBJ1-1	TRBV29-1	NA	TGCAGCGTTGAATATGGGTCGGGTGGCGCTTTCTTT	CSVEYGSGGAFF
NA	15	TRBJ2-7	TRBV15	TRBD2	TGTGCCACCAGCAGACAACCGGGACTAGCTGAAAAGCAGTACTTC	CATSRQPGLAEKQYF
NA	16	TRBJ1-6	TRBV20-1	NA	TGCAGTGCTAGAGATTTAGCGAGCTCCTATAATTCACCCCTCCACTTT	CSARDLASSYNSPLHF
NA	16	TRBJ2-1	TRBV9	TRBD2	TGTGCCAGCAGCGGTCGACTAGCGGGACCATACAATGAGCAGTTCTTC	CASSGRLAGPYNEQFF
NA	13	TRBJ2-7	TRBV5-1	NA	TGCGCCAGCAGCCCCCGAGGAACCGACGAGCAGTACTTC	CASSPRGTDEQYF
few	12	TRBJ1-1	TRBV5-1	NA	TGTGCCAGCAGTTCCATGAACACTGAAGCTTTCTTT	CASSSMNTEAFF
NA	13	TRBJ1-2	TRBV12-3/TRBV12-4	NA	TGTGCCAGCAGTCCCCTTGAACTCTATGGCTACACCTTC	CASSPLELYGYTF
NA	15	TRBJ2-3	TRBV9	NA	TGTGCCAGCAGCGTACAAGCTCGGTGGTCAGATACGCAGTATTTT	CASSVQARWSDTQYF
NA	15	TRBJ2-5	TRBV30	TRBD2	TGTGCCTGGGGGACTAGCGGGGGGGCGAGGGAGACCCAGTACTTC	CAWGTSGGARETQYF
NA	14	TRBJ1-2	TRBV6-5	TRBD1	TGTGCCAGCAATCCCTCAGGGGGTAGATATGGCTACACCTTC	CASNPSGGRYGYTF
NA	11	TRBJ1-1	TRBV30	NA	TGTGCCCGCAGGGACCGCGCTGAAGCTTTCTTT	CARRDRAEAFF
NA	15	TRBJ2-1	TRBV24-1	TRBD2	TGTGCCACCAGTGAGTCTGGGGGGGAATACAATGAGCAGTTCTTC	CATSESGGEYNEQFF
NA	12	TRBJ2-5	TRBV6-5	TRBD1	TGTGCCAGCAGGGGACAGCAAGAGACCCAGTACTTC	CASRGQQETQYF
once	14	TRBJ2-5	TRBV29-1	TRBD1	TGCAGCGTAGTTGACAGGGGGCAAGAGGAGACCCAGTACTTC	CSVVDRGQEETQYF
NA	15	TRBJ2-7	TRBV7-9	NA	TGTGCCAGCAGCTTTCCGGGGGAAGGGTCCTACGAGCAGTACTTC	CASSFPGEGSYEQYF
NA	16	TRBJ2-3	TRBV12-3/TRBV12-4	TRBD2	TGTGCCAGCATCTTCGGGCTAGCGGGGGGCACAGATACGCAGTATTTT	CASIFGLAGGTDTQYF
NA	15	TRBJ2-2	TRBV20-1	NA	TGCAGTGCTTCCCTCCCGGGGACGTATACCGGGGAGCTGTTTTTT	CSASLPGTYTGELFF
NA	13	TRBJ2-1	TRBV2	TRBD2	TGTGCCAGCATGACTAGCGGGCAATATGAGCAGTTCTTC	CASMTSGQYEQFF
NA	16	TRBJ1-6	TRBV28	NA	TGTGCCAGCAGTTTACTCGGGGTAAATATGGGTTCACCCCTCCACTTT	CASSLLGVNMGSPLHF
NA	16	TRBJ1-1	TRBV25-1	NA	TGTGCCAGCAGTGAGACGGTTCAAACGGGGGACACTGAAGCTTTCTTT	CASSETVQTGDTEAFF
NA	15	TRBJ2-1	TRBV18	NA	TGTGCCAGCTCACAAAACAGGGCCCCCTACAATGAGCAGTTCTTC	CASSQNRAPYNEQFF
NA	15	TRBJ2-2	TRBV25-1	TRBD2	TGTGCCAGCAGTGGAGAGCGGGGGGGCCACGGGGAGCTGTTTTTT	CASSGERGGHGELFF
NA	15	TRBJ1-5	TRBV18	NA	TGTGCCAGCTCACCAGCTGCAGGGAGCAATCAGCCCCAGCATTTT	CASSPAAGSNQPQHF
NA	13	TRBJ2-3	TRBV6-2/TRBV6-3	NA	TGTGCCAGCAATCAACCCCCCAGTGTCACGCAGTATTTT	CASNQPPSVTQYF
NA	13	TRBJ2-3	TRBV5-4	NA	TGTGCCAGCAGTGGACTATACACAGATACGCAGTATTTT	CASSGLYTDTQYF
once	13	TRBJ1-1	TRBV10-3	NA	TGTGCCATCAGCCAAGGGGGGAACACTGAAGCTTTCTTT	CAISQGGNTEAFF
once	16	TRBJ1-2	TRBV12-3/TRBV12-4	NA	TGTGCCAGCAGCCTGGGGCCAAGGGGACTAAACTATGGCTACACCTTC	CASSLGPRGLNYGYTF
NA	14	TRBJ1-2	TRBV29-1	TRBD1	TGCAGCGTTTCAGGGGGCGATCGTAACTATGGCTACACCTTC	CSVSGGDRNYGYTF
NA	13	TRBJ2-7	TRBV5-1	NA	TGCGCCAGCAGCCTAGAGTACGAGGGCGAGCAGTACTTC	CASSLEYEGEQYF
NA	14	TRBJ2-3	TRBV30	NA	TGTGCCTGGAGTGTACCAATTAGCACAGATACGCAGTATTTT	CAWSVPISTDTQYF
once	13	TRBJ2-7	TRBV6-6	NA	TGTGCCAGCAGGCGAAATCTAGGGTACGAGCAGTACTTC	CASRRNLGYEQYF
few	14	TRBJ2-2	TRBV11-2	NA	TGTGCCAGCAGCTTGATCCCAGACGGCGGGGAGCTGTTTTTT	CASSLIPDGGELFF
NA	13	TRBJ2-3	TRBV7-2	NA	TGTGCCAGCGCCCAGTTCCGGGCAGATACGCAGTATTTT	CASAQFRADTQYF
NA	16	TRBJ2-1	TRBV9	TRBD1	TGTGCCAGCAGCGTAGCTTGGCAGGGGGCTTACAATGAGCAGTTCTTC	CASSVAWQGAYNEQFF
few	13	TRBJ2-2	TRBV4-2	NA	TGTGCCAGCAGCCCCCAAAACACCGGGGAGCTGTTTTTT	CASSPQNTGELFF
few	15	TRBJ1-1	TRBV18	NA	TGTGCCAGCTCCGTCGTGGGGGGCGTGAACACTGAAGCTTTCTTT	CASSVVGGVNTEAFF
NA	13	TRBJ2-5	TRBV20-1	TRBD2	TGCAGTGCCCTCGTAGCGGGGGCAGAGACCCAGTACTTC	CSALVAGAETQYF
NA	14	TRBJ1-1	TRBV19	NA	TGTGCCAGTAGTATAAGGGGGGGAGACGCTGAAGCTTTCTTT	CASSIRGGDAEAFF
NA	13	TRBJ2-3	TRBV10-3	NA	TGTGCCATCAGTGAGTCCGGCACAGATACGCAGTATTTT	CAISESGTDTQYF
NA	14	TRBJ1-1	TRBV29-1	TRBD1	TGCAGCGTTCTTGGGGGGACAGTGAACACTGAAGCTTTCTTT	CSVLGGTVNTEAFF
NA	16	TRBJ2-1	TRBV29-1	TRBD2	TGCAGCGTTGAACCCTCCTACGCGGGGGTGTACAATGAGCAGTTCTTC	CSVEPSYAGVYNEQFF
NA	13	TRBJ1-2	TRBV5-1	NA	TGCGCCAGCAGCTTGCAGGAATCCTATGGCTACACCTTC	CASSLQESYGYTF